This TCR beta chain was obtained from a study of CD8 T cells in ankylosing spondylitis. General study findings and limits: It was reported that disease-linked clones were significantly enriched in matched ankylosing spondylitis synovial fluid.

The ends lost 4 bases at V and 1 base at J; junction bases unmatched: 7. The CDR3 contains 16 residues. CDR1 and CDR2 (germline): SGHRS, YFSETQ. In making TCR beta libraries, quantitative 5'-RACE with molecular barcodes was used. TCRdb processed the 5' RACE reads anew with MiXCR; each CDR3 protein has one entry. The sample contains fewer than 250,000 distinct CDR3 sequences, 8% to 11% of which appear only once. Ten or more counts support this clonotype. Its antigen is undetermined. Sequencing used blood, either unsorted or a sorted T cell fraction (not recorded which). The TCR originated in a male donor with ankylosing spondylitis or in good health (not recorded which). The chain joins TRBV5-1 to TRBJ2-1, with 8 bases lining up with TRBD1. CDR3 amino acids: CASSRYRGTSYNEQFF. DNA for the CDR3: TGCGCCAGCAGCAGATACAGGGGGACTTCCTACAATGAGCAGTTCTTC.